This entry concerns a single T cell receptor beta chain. The record originates from a study of blood T cell repertoires in COVID-19. Turning to the study itself: T cells, B-cell-depleted T cells, or PBMCs provided the cDNA or gDNA that served as material.

Trimming left V 4 bases short and J 3 bases short, with 17 bases between. This CDR3 spans 15 amino acids. Per germline, CDR1 SGHRS and CDR2 YFSETQ. Authors' analysis steps: Amplifying reference gene primers gave estimates of nucleated cell counts. TCRdb keeps only in-frame clones here, not all; method: immunoSEQ multiplex PCR. For V, J and clone size, that table is used; D and trimming come from the DNA. This table holds 100,000 or so clones, about four fifths found once. The chain couples TRBV5-1 to TRBJ2-7; weak D call: TRBD1 (6 bases). This TCR came from a woman in her sixties or seventies with acute or convalescent COVID-19. Material for sequencing was peripheral blood. CDR3 sequence: CASSTRDTRSYEQYF. The CDR3 DNA is TGCGCCAGCAGCACCCGGGACACAAGGAGCTACGAGCAGTACTTC.